These 30 T cell receptor beta chains were all obtained from the same sample, sequenced in a study of CD8+ T cells in alopecia areata. Following RNA extraction, reverse transcription yielded cDNA that acted as the sequencing template. Profiling relied on immunoSEQ multiplex PCR, and the TCRdb table lists in-frame clones only, not all of them. The data show fewer than 250,000 clones, less than 50% seen once. Sample treatment: oral pan-JAK inhibitor, 5-10 mg twice daily. Source: CD4+ T cells sorted from blood, taken around week 37, from a patient treated with tofacitinib. The receptors come from a human donor with alopecia areata.

J is TRBJ2-7 and V is TRBV5-1, with 8 bases identical to TRBD1. The CDR3 loop spans 14 amino acids. Germline V gene lookup returns CDR1 SGHRS and CDR2 YFSETQ. Trimming removed 5 bases from V and 5 bases from J; junction bases left unmatched: 9. The CDR3 loop reads CASRGTGKRNEQYF. In nucleotides, the CDR3 is TGCGCCAGCAGGGGGACAGGCAAAAGGAACGAGCAGTACTTC.

This clone has a handful of counts. V and J are TRBV19 and TRBJ2-3, with D unresolved. From germline, CDR1 is LNHDA and CDR2 SQIVND (reference sequence). V lost 5 bases, J lost 2 bases, and 5 bases lay in between. The CDR3 totals 12 residues. The CDR3 DNA follows: TGTGCCAGTAGTGGGTACACAGATACGCAGTATTTT. Protein sequence: CASSGYTDTQYF.

This clone occurred a few times. The chain employs TRBV18 and TRBJ1-4, with a tentative D call TRBD1 (6 bases). The V and J ends lost 8 bases and 5 bases respectively, with 15 bases between them. CDR1 and CDR2 (germline): KGHSH, LQKENI. This CDR3 is built from 14 residues. The CDR3 protein is CASAQQQGNEKLFF. In DNA form, the CDR3 reads TGTGCCAGCGCGCAGCAACAGGGAAATGAAAAACTGTTTTTT. Full variable domain (remainder filled in from reference TRBV18 and TRBJ1-4): NAGVMQNPRHLVRRRGQEARLRCSPMKGHSHVYWYRQLPEEGLKFMVYLQKENIIDESGMPKERFSAEFPKEGPSILRIQQVVRGDSAAYFCASAQQQGNEKLFFGSGTQLSVL.

This chain connects TRBV9 to TRBJ2-6, with TRBD1 identical over 7 bases. The germline gives CDR1 SGDLS, CDR2 YYNGEE. V lost 3 bases, J lost 4 bases, and 10 bases stayed unmatched. The CDR3 runs 17 residues. CDR3 DNA sequence: TGTGCCAGCAGCGCTAGGGGGCCTGGTCTCGGGGCCAACGTCCTGACTTTC. This sequence encodes CASSARGPGLGANVLTF.

This clone was seen just once. The gene calls are TRBV29-1 and TRBJ2-7, with D possibly matching TRBD1 (6 bases). V was shortened by 4 bases and J by 0 bases, with 16 bases between the two germline ends. Per the germline V gene, CDR1 is SQVTM and CDR2 is ANQGSEA. The length of the CDR3 is 15 residues. In DNA, the CDR3 is TGCAGCGTTGTGCCCGGGACAACCAGCTCCTACGAGCAGTACTTC. Its protein product is CSVVPGTTSSYEQYF.

The chain is built from TRBV6-5 and TRBJ1-5, with TRBD1 as a possible D gene (5 bases). The V gene lost 8 bases and the J gene lost 7 bases, with 15 bases spanning the gap. This CDR3 has 13 residues. Germline V gene sequence: CDR1 MNHEY, CDR2 SVGAGI. The CDR3 nucleotides are TGTGCCAGCGCTCGAAGGGGCGGGCAGCCCCAGCATTTT. Translated, it gives CASARRGGQPQHF.

The chain combines TRBV6-1 with TRBJ2-5, with no clear D. CDR1 and CDR2 from the germline V gene are MNHNS and SASEGT. V gave up 6 bases and J gave up 4 bases, with 12 bases separating them. The CDR3 has 13 residues. The CDR3 reads CASSPDILETQYF. The CDR3, as DNA: TGTGCCAGCAGCCCCGACATCTTAGAGACCCAGTACTTC.

CDR3: CASSLGLTFNEQFF. The CDR3 bases are TGTGCCAGCAGCTTAGGCCTCACCTTCAATGAGCAGTTCTTC. The chain has TRBV7-2 and TRBJ2-1; unclear D gene. Germline CDR1 reads SGHTA; CDR2 reads FQGNSA. V was shortened by 1 base and J by 6 bases, with 10 bases between the two germline ends. The CDR3 length is 14 residues.

This clone was recorded a few times. The genes are TRBV6-6 and TRBJ2-2; perhaps TRBD1 as D (5 bases). V was shortened by 6 bases and J by 2 bases, with 10 bases between the two germline ends. CDR3 length: 14 amino acids. CDR1 is MNHNY, CDR2 SVGAGI, per germline (reference sequence). CDR3 sequence reads: CASSPTGNTGELFF. The CDR3 DNA reads as TGTGCCAGCAGCCCTACAGGAAACACCGGGGAGCTGTTTTTT.

This rearrangement joins TRBV18 to TRBJ2-1; 11 bases line up with TRBD2. This CDR3 comprises 15 residues. In germline, CDR1 is KGHSH, CDR2 LQKENI. The ends lost 6 bases at V and 3 bases at J; junction bases unmatched: 4. In nucleotides, the CDR3 is TGTGCCAGCTCCCGAGGGACTAGCGGCTACAATGAGCAGTTCTTC. This encodes CASSRGTSGYNEQFF.

This chain joins TRBV7-8 and TRBJ2-1; D unclear. The V gene's germline CDR1 is SGHVS and CDR2 FQNEAQ. Trimming cost V 3 bases and J 2 bases, with 11 bases left between them. The CDR3 loop spans 15 amino acids. The CDR3 here is CASSFRRQAYNEQFF. The CDR3 coding sequence is TGTGCCAGCAGCTTCCGGCGGCAGGCCTACAATGAGCAGTTCTTC.

The V and J genes are TRBV7-9 and TRBJ2-7; D perhaps matches TRBD1 (5 bases). The CDR3 loop spans 14 amino acids. V lost 5 bases to trimming and J lost 6 bases, with 17 bases between them. The germline V gene has CDR1 SEHNR and CDR2 FQNEAQ (reference sequence). The chain's CDR3 is CASSPTVGGAEQYF. In nucleotides, the CDR3 is TGTGCCAGCAGCCCAACAGTTGGTGGGGCCGAGCAGTACTTC.

J is TRBJ1-1 and V is TRBV30; D is uncertain. The CDR3 length is 14 residues. Germline V gives CDR1 GTSNPN, CDR2 SVGIG (reference sequence). Trimming stripped 2 bases from V and 5 bases from J, with 15 bases between. The CDR3 is CAWSPKPSPTEAFF. CDR3 in DNA: TGTGCCTGGAGTCCTAAGCCCAGTCCAACTGAAGCTTTCTTT.

The V call is TRBV29-1, the J call TRBJ2-1; 7 positions agree with TRBD1. The CDR3 sequence is 14 residues long. The V segment lost 7 bases and the J segment 8 bases; nucleotides outside the gene matches: 14. CDR1 is SQVTM and CDR2 is ANQGSEA in the germline V gene. The chain's CDR3 is CSEEASGGFDEQFF. CDR3 bases: TGCAGCGAGGAGGCGTCAGGGGGATTCGATGAGCAGTTCTTC.

This clone came up a few times. V gene TRBV9 combines with J gene TRBJ2-7; 8 bases line up with TRBD2. This CDR3 is 13 amino acids long. In germline, CDR1 is SGDLS, CDR2 YYNGEE. V shed 4 bases and J 6 bases; nucleotides not matched to a gene: 6. The CDR3 sequence: CASSTPGGLEQYF. The CDR3 DNA is TGTGCCAGCAGCACCCCGGGGGGGCTCGAGCAGTACTTC.

This clone has just a few counts. V usage is TRBV4-3 and J usage is TRBJ2-3; D is uncertain. The V end was cut by 0 bases, the J end by 9 bases, with 10 bases between. This CDR3 has 13 residues. CDR1 and CDR2 (germline): LGHNA, YSLEER. The CDR3 DNA reads as TGCGCCAGCAGCCAAGAGTTAGCCCTAACGCAGTATTTT. It encodes CASSQELALTQYF.

V is TRBV9 and J is TRBJ1-5; D is possibly TRBD1 (5 bases). The CDR3 extends over 16 amino acids. V gave up 5 bases and J gave up 7 bases, with 22 bases separating them. Germline V CDR1 and CDR2: SGDLS, YYNGEE. The CDR3 reads CASSPGRGGGGQPQHF. CDR3 coding DNA: TGTGCCAGCAGTCCCGGGAGGGGCGGAGGTGGACAGCCCCAGCATTTT.

The CDR3 is CASSQRQALSYEQYF. The CDR3 region has the DNA TGCGCCAGCAGCCAAAGACAGGCACTCTCCTACGAGCAGTACTTC. The chain combines TRBV4-1 with TRBJ2-7, with D tentatively TRBD1 (6 bases). V was pared by 2 bases and J by 0 bases, with 11 bases between. This CDR3 has 15 amino acids. Per germline, CDR1 MGHRA and CDR2 YSYEKL.

The chain has TRBV27 and TRBJ2-3; D unclear. Germline assignment: CDR1 MNHEY and CDR2 SMNVEV (reference sequence). The CDR3 spans 13 residues. The V and J ends lost 4 bases and 7 bases respectively, with 12 bases between them. The DNA for the CDR3 is TGTGCCAGCAGTTACTCGAGTCCTAATACGCAGTATTTT. Amino acids: CASSYSSPNTQYF.

This clone was seen at least ten times. V usage is TRBV7-2 and J usage is TRBJ1-5; D is undetermined. The CDR3 is 13 residues long. CDR1 SGHTA and CDR2 FQGNSA come from the germline V gene. Trimming removed 2 bases from V and 4 bases from J, with 6 bases in between. CDR3 nucleotides: TGTGCCAGCAGCTTAAAATTAAATCAGCCCCAGCATTTT. As protein: CASSLKLNQPQHF.

This clone was found a few times. One junction end does not reproduce the germline sequence, and a read error may be involved. The genes are TRBV29-1 and TRBJ2-1; no reliable D call. There are 12 residues in the CDR3. Germline assignment: CDR1 SQVTM and CDR2 ANQGSEA. The DNA of the CDR3 is TGCAGCGTTATCTTAAGGTACAGTGAGCAGTTCTTC. It encodes CSVILRYSEQFF.

This chain links TRBV28 with TRBJ2-2; tentatively, D is TRBD2 (5 bases). The V end was cut by 3 bases, the J end by 7 bases, with 15 bases between. CDR3 length equals 15 residues. Germline CDR1 reads MDHEN; CDR2 reads SYDVKM. The CDR3: CASSFRQLGIGELFF. In nucleotides, the CDR3 is TGTGCCAGCAGTTTTCGGCAACTAGGAATCGGGGAGCTGTTTTTT.

A few counts support this clone. The rearrangement uses TRBV5-6 and TRBJ2-7, with a possible D match to TRBD1 (7 bases). Germline V lookup: CDR1 SGHDT, CDR2 YYEEEE. V lost 4 bases and J lost 2, with 16 bases in between. The CDR3 sequence is 15 residues long. CDR3 region: CASSEAGQPTYEQYF. The CDR3 bases are TGTGCCAGCAGCGAGGCGGGACAGCCTACCTACGAGCAGTACTTC.

A few counts support this clone. V gene TRBV5-1 combines with J gene TRBJ2-1; D is unclear. Germline lookup yields CDR1 SGHRS and CDR2 YFSETQ. CDR3 length equals 14 residues. V was trimmed by 4 bases and J by 4 bases, leaving 12 bases between them. The CDR3 nucleotides read TGCGCCAGCAGCGGATCCGGACGGTACAATGAGCAGTTCTTC. Translated, it gives CASSGSGRYNEQFF. Combining the CDR3 with reference TRBV5-1 and TRBJ2-1 gives the whole variable domain KAGVTQTPRYLIKTRGQQVTLSCSPISGHRSVSWYQQTPGQGLQFLFEYFSETQRNKGNFPGRFSGRQFSNSRSEMNVSTLELGDSALYLCASSGSGRYNEQFFGPGTRLTVL.

This clone was seen a handful of times. This chain joins TRBV28 and TRBJ2-2; 13 positions agree with TRBD2. J gave up 5 bases and V 6 bases, and 3 bases lay outside the gene matches. There are 15 residues in the CDR3. Per germline, CDR1 MDHEN and CDR2 SYDVKM. CDR3 protein: CASRSGLAGTGELFF. In DNA, the CDR3 is TGTGCCAGCAGATCGGGACTAGCGGGAACCGGGGAGCTGTTTTTT.

This chain uses TRBV7-3 with TRBJ2-5, with 9 nucleotides matching TRBD2. Germline V lookup: CDR1 SGHTA, CDR2 FQGTGA. V was pared by 0 bases and J by 4 bases, with 6 bases of the junction left unmatched. This CDR3 spans 16 amino acids. Here the CDR3 reads CASSLTGRAGGETQYF. The DNA for the CDR3 is TGTGCCAGCAGCTTAACAGGCCGAGCGGGGGGAGAGACCCAGTACTTC.

This clone has only a few counts. The chain joins TRBV29-1 to TRBJ1-4, with TRBD1 as a possible D gene (5 bases). V lost 1 base and J 11 bases, leaving 11 bases between the germline ends. CDR1 is SQVTM, CDR2 ANQGSEA, per germline. This CDR3 has 12 amino acids. CDR3 coding DNA: TGCAGCGTTGAAGGGGCAGGGCAGAAACTGTTTTTT. Its translation is CSVEGAGQKLFF.

In its sample, this clone was seen a few times. This chain uses TRBV28 with TRBJ2-4, with unresolved D. The germline V gene has CDR1 MDHEN and CDR2 SYDVKM. Trimming removed 3 bases from V and 0 bases from J, with 9 bases in between. The CDR3 has 15 residues. CDR3 sequence reads: CASSLESLAKNIQYF. DNA for the CDR3: TGTGCCAGCAGTTTGGAATCCCTAGCCAAAAACATTCAGTACTTC.

There are many counts of this clone. This sequence joins TRBV19 and TRBJ2-1, with TRBD1 identical over 8 bases. The CDR3 length is 16 residues. V gave up 6 bases and J gave up 5 bases; unmatched junction bases: 12. CDR1 LNHDA and CDR2 SQIVND come from the germline V gene (reference sequence). CDR3 amino acids: CASRTGVVWSDNEQFF. DNA for the CDR3: TGTGCCAGTAGGACAGGGGTAGTATGGAGTGACAATGAGCAGTTCTTC.

V is TRBV20-1 and J is TRBJ1-2; no clear D gene. Germline CDR1 and CDR2: DFQATT and SNEGSKA (reference sequence). Trimming stripped 7 bases from V and 4 bases from J, with 10 bases between. The CDR3 extends over 11 amino acids. The CDR3 region is CSGAPGYGYTF. The CDR3 DNA follows: TGCAGTGGGGCGCCAGGCTATGGCTACACCTTC.